This T cell receptor beta chain was retrieved from a study of cytomegalovirus exposure and HLA in healthy donors. Points from the study as a whole: Later analysis reportedly placed an Asian-associated ancestry cluster below the roughly 700-donor mean in N-insertions.

PCR used 60 Vbeta primers and 13 Jbeta primers. Profiling relied on immunoSEQ multiplex PCR, and the TCRdb table lists in-frame clones only, not all of them. Here the sample spans under 70,000 clones, around three quarters being singletons. This CDR3 contains 14 residues. Trimming removed 2 bases at V and 2 bases at J, with 9 bases between. Germline V CDR1 and CDR2: SGHVS, FQNEAQ. On this clone itself: Antigen: not known.

The clonotype originates from a woman aged 55 to 70 in good health and CMV-seropositive. Input material: PBMCs. The rearrangement links TRBV7-8 to TRBJ1-2, with D unresolved. The CDR3 DNA sequence: TGTGCCAGCAGCTTAAACAGTCAAAACTATGGCTACACCTTC. This gives the protein CASSLNSQNYGYTF.